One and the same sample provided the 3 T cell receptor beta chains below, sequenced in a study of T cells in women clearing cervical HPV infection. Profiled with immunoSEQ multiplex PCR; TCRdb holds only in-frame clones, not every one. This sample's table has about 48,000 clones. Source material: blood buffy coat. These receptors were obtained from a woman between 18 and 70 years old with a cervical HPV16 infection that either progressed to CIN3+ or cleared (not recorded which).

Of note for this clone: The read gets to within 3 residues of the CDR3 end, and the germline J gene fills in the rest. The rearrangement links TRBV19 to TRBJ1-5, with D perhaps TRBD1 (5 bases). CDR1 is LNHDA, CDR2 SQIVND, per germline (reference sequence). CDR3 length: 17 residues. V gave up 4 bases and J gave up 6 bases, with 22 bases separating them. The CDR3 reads CASSNERGPLTLQPQHF. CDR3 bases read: TGTGCCAGTAGTAACGAAAGGGGTCCCCTGACACTTCAGCCC.

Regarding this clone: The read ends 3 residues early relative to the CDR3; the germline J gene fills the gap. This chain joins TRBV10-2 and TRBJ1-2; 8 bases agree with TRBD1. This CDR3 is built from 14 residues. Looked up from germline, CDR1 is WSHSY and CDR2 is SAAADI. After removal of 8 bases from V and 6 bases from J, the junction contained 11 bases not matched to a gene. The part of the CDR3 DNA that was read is TGCGCCAGCTCCCGACAGGGGCAGAGGGATGGC. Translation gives CASSRQGQRDG. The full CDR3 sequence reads CASSRQGQRDGYTF.

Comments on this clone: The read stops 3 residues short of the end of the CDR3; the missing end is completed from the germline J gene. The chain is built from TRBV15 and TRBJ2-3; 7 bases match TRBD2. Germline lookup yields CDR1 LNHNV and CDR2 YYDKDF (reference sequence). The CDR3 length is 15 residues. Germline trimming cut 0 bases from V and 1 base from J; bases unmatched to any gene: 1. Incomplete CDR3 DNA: TGTGCCACCAGCAGAGACGCGGGAGGCACAGATACG. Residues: CATSRDAGGTDT. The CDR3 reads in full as CATSRDAGGTDTQYF.